The rows below give T cell receptor beta chains drawn from one sample of a study of cytomegalovirus exposure and HLA in healthy donors. Clones were read by immunoSEQ multiplex PCR, and TCRdb kept only the in-frame ones, dropping some. The sample includes about 78,000 clones, 60% to 70% of them seen just once. Material for sequencing was PBMCs. These receptors came from a man younger than 45 in good health and CMV-seropositive. The CDR3 runs from the conserved cysteine through the conserved F or W. The order of the fields is V gene, clone size, CDR3 protein. Some rows have no size entry. The others give once, few or many, or a class for an expanded clone.

>TRBV28|few
CASSPDSPVTKF
>TRBV27|NA
CARIGATDTQYF
>TRBV9|NA
CASSPWTGENEKLFF
>TRBV2|once
CASSLGAGVTDTQYF
>TRBV19|few
CASSMRTGETEAFF
>TRBV7-9|NA
CSSSLFRRSVAKNIQYF
>TRBV2|NA
CASSGFYTSQYF
>TRBV19|few
CASSIRRRVDYNEQFF
>TRBV5-5|NA
CASRQERDGGYEQYF
>TRBV5-1|NA
CASSSGNEKLFF
>TRBV7-9|NA
CASSNPGTSGRGKQYF
>TRBV4-3|NA
CASSQDPHRGNYGYTF
>TRBV27|few
CASSGTRPSWGGYTEAFF
>TRBV28|NA
CASTPAGVSANEKLFF
>TRBV4-1|NA
CASSLIRGAGGTGELFF
>TRBV7-3|NA
CASSLNGGADSEQYF
>TRBV6-6|NA
CASWRDSPPYEQYF
>TRBV5-1|NA
CASSFAGTEYEQYF
>TRBV4-1|NA
CASSQEPGWRNTIYF
>TRBV29-1|NA
CSATTGDSPLHF
>TRBV19|NA
CASSMMGGAGAYNEQFF
>TRBV19|NA
CASSMVRNIQYF
>TRBV6-5|NA
CASSLSLAPTDEQYF
>TRBV2|NA
CASSERTGRTEAFF
>TRBV7-9|few
CASSSVFLSYNEQFF
>TRBV4-1|NA
CASRPGVPKNEQFF
>TRBV7-6|NA
CASQASSGSNQPQHF
>TRBV9|NA
CASNADGEGYGYTF
>TRBV13|NA
CASSLDREGKETQYF
>TRBV6-1|NA
CASSESPEWNAEAFF
>TRBV5-1|few
CASSRVAGGQETQYF
>TRBV6-4|once
CASSDDRRTEAFF
>TRBV6-5|NA
CASSYPNREHEQFF
>TRBV27|once
CASSLRQGASYGYTF
>TRBV10-3|NA
CAISPRDSGGQETQYF
>TRBV28|few
CASKRSLGQMQPQHF
>TRBV4-2|NA
CASSQDLAGGQETQYF
>TRBV27|NA
CASSSGVGHQYNSPLHF
>TRBV27|NA
CASSDRGLTFYGYTF
>TRBV6-5|NA
CASTPWQGNTIYF
>TRBV5-1|NA
CASSLDRGDTDTQYF
>TRBV12-5|few
CASGSRIQGISYEQYF
>TRBV2|few
CASSRSEYQETQYF
>TRBV20-1|few
CSADSGNTIYF
>TRBV30|NA
CAWAAVYNEQFF
>TRBV7-2|few
CASNLRGQSTDTQYF
>TRBV6-1|NA
CAISPGTGDYEQYF
>TRBV30|NA
CASGGDLSGANVLTF
>TRBV15|NA
CATSRGQMNTEAFF
>TRBV5-5|few
CASSRQGATNEKLFF
>TRBV6-5|NA
CASSRTPKETQYF
>TRBV7-2|few
CASSSSGQGYGYTF
>TRBV15|NA
CATSPTATGELFF
>TRBV18|NA
CASSREVQYTEAFF